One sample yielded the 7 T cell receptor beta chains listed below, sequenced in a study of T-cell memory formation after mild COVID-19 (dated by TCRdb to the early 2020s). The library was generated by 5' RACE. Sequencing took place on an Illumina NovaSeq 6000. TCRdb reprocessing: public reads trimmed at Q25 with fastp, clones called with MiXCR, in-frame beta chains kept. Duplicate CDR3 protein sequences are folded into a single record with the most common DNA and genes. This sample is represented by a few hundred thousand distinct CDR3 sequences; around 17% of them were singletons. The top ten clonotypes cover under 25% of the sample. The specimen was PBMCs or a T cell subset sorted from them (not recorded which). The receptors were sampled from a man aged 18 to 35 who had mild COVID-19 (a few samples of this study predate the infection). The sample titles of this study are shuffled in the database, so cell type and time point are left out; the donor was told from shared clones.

The CDR3 DNA reads TGTGCCAGCAGCCTTATCTACTTTGGAGATACGCAGTATTTT. Protein: CASSLIYFGDTQYF. The chain carries TRBV7-9 and TRBJ2-3; D ambiguous. The germline CDR1 and CDR2 sequences are SEHNR and FQNEAQ (reference sequence). The CDR3 is 14 amino acids. V gave up 5 bases and J gave up 5 bases, with 14 bases separating them.

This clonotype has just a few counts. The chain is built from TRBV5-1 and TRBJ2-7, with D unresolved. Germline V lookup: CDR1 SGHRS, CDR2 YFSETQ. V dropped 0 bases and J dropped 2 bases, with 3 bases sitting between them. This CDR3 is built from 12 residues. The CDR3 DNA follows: TGCGCCAGCAGCTTGGTTGCCTACGAGCAGTACTTC. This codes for CASSLVAYEQYF. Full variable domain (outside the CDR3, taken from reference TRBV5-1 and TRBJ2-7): KAGVTQTPRYLIKTRGQQVTLSCSPISGHRSVSWYQQTPGQGLQFLFEYFSETQRNKGNFPGRFSGRQFSNSRSEMNVSTLELGDSALYLCASSLVAYEQYFGPGTRLTVT.

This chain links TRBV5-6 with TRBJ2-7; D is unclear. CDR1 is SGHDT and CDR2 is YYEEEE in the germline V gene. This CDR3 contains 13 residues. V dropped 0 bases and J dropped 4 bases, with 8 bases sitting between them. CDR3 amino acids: CASSLGAAYEQYF. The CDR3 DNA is TGTGCCAGCAGCTTGGGGGCAGCGTACGAGCAGTACTTC.

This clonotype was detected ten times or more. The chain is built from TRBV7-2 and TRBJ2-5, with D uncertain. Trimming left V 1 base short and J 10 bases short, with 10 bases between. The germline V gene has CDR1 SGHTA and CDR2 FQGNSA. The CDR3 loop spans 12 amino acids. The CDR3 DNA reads TGTGCCAGCAGCTTAGATGTCATGGGCCAGTACTTC. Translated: CASSLDVMGQYF. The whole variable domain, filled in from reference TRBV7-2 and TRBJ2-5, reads GAGVSQSPSNKVTEKGKDVELRCDPISGHTALYWYRQSLGQGLEFLIYFQGNSAPDKSGLPSDRFSAERTGGSVSTLTIQRTQQEDSAVYLCASSLDVMGQYFGPGTRLLVL.

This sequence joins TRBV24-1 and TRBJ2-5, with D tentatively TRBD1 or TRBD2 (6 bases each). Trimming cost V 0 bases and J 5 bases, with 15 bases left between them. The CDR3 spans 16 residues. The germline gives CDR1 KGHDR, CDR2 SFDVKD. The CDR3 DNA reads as TGTGCCACCAGTGATTTGGGGGTCGGGGGCCAGGAGACCCAGTACTTC. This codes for CATSDLGVGGQETQYF.

CDR3 sequence reads: CSATLGVGTDTQYF. In DNA, the CDR3 is TGCAGTGCAACGCTGGGGGTTGGGACAGATACGCAGTATTTT. The chain carries TRBV20-1 and TRBJ2-3, with D possibly called TRBD1 or TRBD2 (5 bases each). Germline CDR1 and CDR2: DFQATT and SNEGSKA (reference sequence). V was clipped by 6 bases and J by 3 bases, with 16 bases between them. The CDR3 loop spans 14 amino acids.

CDR3 region: CASLGGSWDF. The CDR3 DNA reads TGTGCCAGTCTAGGGGGGTCATGGGACTTC. The rearrangement uses TRBV21-1 and TRBJ2-4; no DNA check was done on the table's D call, TRBD1. TRBV21-1 is marked as a pseudogene. The CDR3 totals 10 residues.